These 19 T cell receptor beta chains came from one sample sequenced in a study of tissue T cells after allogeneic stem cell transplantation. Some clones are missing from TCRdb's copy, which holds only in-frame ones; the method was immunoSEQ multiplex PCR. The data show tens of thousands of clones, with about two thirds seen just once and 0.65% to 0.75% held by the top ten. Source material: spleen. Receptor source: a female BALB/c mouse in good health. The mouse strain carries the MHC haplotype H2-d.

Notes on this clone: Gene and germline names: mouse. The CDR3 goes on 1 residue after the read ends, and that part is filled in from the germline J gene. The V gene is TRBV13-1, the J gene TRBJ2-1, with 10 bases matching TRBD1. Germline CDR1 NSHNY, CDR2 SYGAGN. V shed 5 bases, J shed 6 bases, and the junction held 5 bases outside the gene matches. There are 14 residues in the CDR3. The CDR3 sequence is CASRTGTGAAEQFF. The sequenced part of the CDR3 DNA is TGTGCCAGCAGAACCGGGACAGGGGCTGCTGAGCAGTTC.

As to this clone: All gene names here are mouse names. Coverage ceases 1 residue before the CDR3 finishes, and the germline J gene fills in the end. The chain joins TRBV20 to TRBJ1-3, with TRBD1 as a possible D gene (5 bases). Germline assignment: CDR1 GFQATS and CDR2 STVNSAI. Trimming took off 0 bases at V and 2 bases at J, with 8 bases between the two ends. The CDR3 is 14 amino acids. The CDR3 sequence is CGARDVGAGNTLYF. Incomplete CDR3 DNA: TGTGGTGCTAGGGATGTGGGGGCTGGAAATACGCTCTAT.

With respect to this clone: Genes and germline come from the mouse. The CDR3 DNA, read in part, is TGTGCCAGCAGTCATAACCAAGACACCCAGTAC. Protein product: CASSHNQDTQY. The entire CDR3 protein is CASSHNQDTQYF. The chain has TRBV19 and TRBJ2-5; D gene uncertain. The read terminates 1 residue before the CDR3 end, so the remaining end is supplied by the germline J gene. Germline lookup yields CDR1 FNHDT and CDR2 SITEND (reference sequence). The CDR3 spans 12 residues. Trimming removed 4 bases from V and 0 bases from J, with 3 bases in between. Drawing the rest from reference TRBV19 and TRBJ2-5, the complete variable domain is GGIITQTPKFLIGQEGQKLTLKCQQNFNHDTMYWYRQDSGKGLRLIYYSITENDLQKGDLSEGYDASREKKSSFSLTVTSAQKNEMAVFLCASSHNQDTQYFGPGTRLLVL.

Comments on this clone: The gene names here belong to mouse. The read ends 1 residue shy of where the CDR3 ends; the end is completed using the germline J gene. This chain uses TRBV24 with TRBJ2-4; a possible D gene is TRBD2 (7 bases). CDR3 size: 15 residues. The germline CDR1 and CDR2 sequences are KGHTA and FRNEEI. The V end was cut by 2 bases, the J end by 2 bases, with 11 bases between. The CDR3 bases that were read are TGTGCCAGCAGTCTGGGGGGGCTGAATCAAAACACCTTGTAC. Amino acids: CASSLGGLNQNTLY. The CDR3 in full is CASSLGGLNQNTLYF.

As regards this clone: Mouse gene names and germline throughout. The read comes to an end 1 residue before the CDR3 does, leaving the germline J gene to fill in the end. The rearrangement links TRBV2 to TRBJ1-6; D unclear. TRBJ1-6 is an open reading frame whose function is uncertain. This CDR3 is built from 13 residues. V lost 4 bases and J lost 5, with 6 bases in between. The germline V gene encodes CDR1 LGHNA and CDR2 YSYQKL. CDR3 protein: CASSLGHNSPLYF. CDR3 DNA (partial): TGTGCCAGCAGCCTAGGCCATAATTCGCCCCTCTAC.

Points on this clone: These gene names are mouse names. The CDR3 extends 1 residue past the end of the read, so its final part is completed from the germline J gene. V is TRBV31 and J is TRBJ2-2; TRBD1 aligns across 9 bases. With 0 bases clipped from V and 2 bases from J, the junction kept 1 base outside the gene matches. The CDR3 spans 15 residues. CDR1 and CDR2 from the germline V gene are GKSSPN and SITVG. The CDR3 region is CAWSLGQGNTGQLYF. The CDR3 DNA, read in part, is TGTGCCTGGAGTCTAGGACAGGGGAACACCGGGCAGCTCTAC.

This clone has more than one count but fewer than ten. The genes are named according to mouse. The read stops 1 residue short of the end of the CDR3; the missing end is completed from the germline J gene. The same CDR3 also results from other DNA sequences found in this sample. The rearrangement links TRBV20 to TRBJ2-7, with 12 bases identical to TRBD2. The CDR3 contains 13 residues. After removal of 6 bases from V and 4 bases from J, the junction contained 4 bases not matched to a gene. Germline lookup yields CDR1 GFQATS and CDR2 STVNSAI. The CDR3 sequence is CGASGTGGYEQYF. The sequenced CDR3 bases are TGTGGTGCCTCCGGGACTGGGGGGTATGAACAGTAC.

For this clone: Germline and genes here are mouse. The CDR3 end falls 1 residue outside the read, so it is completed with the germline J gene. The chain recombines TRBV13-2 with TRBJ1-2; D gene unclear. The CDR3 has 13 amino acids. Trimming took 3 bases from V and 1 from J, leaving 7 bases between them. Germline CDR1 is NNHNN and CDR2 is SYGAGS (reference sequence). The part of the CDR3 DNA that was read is TGTGCCAGCGGTGGCAGTCAAAACTCCGACTACACC. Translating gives CASGGSQNSDYT. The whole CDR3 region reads CASGGSQNSDYTF.

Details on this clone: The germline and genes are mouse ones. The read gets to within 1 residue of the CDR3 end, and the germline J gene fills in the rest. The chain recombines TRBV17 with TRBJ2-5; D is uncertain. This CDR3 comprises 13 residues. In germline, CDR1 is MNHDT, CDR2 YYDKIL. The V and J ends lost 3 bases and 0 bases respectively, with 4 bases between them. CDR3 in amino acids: CASSSQNQDTQYF. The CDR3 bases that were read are TGTGCTAGCAGTAGCCAAAACCAAGACACCCAGTAC.

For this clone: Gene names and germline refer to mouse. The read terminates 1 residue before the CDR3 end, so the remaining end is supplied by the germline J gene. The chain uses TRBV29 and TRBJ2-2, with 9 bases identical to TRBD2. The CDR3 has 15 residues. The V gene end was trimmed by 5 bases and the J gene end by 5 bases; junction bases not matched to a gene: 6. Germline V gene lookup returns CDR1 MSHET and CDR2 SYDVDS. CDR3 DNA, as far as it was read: TGTGCTAGCAGTCCTCGGGACTGGGTTACCGGGCAGCTCTAC. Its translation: CASSPRDWVTGQLY. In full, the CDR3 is CASSPRDWVTGQLYF. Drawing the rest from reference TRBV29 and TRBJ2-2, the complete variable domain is DMKVTQMPRYLIKRMGENVLLECGQDMSHETMYWYRQDPGLGLQLIYISYDVDSNSEGDIPKGYRVSRKKREHFSLILDSAKTNQTSVYFCASSPRDWVTGQLYFGEGSKLTVL.

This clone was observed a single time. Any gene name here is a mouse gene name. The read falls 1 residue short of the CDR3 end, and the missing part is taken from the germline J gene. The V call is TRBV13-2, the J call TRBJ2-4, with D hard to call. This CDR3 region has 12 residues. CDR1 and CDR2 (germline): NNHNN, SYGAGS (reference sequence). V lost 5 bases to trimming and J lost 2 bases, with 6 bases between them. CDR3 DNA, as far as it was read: TGTGCCAGCGGAACAGATCAAAACACCTTGTAC. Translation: CASGTDQNTLY. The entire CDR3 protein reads CASGTDQNTLYF.

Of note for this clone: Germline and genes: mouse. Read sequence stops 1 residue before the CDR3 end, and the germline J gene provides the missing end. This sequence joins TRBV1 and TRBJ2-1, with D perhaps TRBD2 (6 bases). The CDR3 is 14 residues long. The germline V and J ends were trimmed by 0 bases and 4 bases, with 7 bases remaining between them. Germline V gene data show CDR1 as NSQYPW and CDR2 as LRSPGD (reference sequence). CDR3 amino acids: CTCSADWGYAEQFF. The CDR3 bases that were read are TGCACCTGCAGTGCAGATTGGGGGTATGCTGAGCAGTTC.

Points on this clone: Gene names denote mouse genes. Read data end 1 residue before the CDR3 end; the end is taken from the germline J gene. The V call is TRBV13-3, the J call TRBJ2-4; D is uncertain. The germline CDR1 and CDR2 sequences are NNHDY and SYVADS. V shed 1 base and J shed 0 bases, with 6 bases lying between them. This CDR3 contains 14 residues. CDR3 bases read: TGTGCCAGCAGTGATCTTCATAGTCAAAACACCTTGTAC. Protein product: CASSDLHSQNTLY. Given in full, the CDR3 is CASSDLHSQNTLYF.

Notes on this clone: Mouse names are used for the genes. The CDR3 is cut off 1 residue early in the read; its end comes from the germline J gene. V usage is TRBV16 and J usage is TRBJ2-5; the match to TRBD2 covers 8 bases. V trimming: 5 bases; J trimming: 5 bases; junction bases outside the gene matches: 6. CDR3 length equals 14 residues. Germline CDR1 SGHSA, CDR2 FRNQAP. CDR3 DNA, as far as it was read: TGTGCAAGCAGCCCCGGGGGGGCGCCAGACACCCAGTAC. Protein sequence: CASSPGGAPDTQY. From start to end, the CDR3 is CASSPGGAPDTQYF.

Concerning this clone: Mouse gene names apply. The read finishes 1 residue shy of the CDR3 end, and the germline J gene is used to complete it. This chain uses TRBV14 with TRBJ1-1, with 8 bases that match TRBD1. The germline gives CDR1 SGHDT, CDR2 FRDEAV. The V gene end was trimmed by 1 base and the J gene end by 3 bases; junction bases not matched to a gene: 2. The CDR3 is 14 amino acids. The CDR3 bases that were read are TGTGCCAGCAGTTTCGACAGGGGTGACACAGAAGTCTTC. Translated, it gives CASSFDRGDTEVF. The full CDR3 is CASSFDRGDTEVFF.

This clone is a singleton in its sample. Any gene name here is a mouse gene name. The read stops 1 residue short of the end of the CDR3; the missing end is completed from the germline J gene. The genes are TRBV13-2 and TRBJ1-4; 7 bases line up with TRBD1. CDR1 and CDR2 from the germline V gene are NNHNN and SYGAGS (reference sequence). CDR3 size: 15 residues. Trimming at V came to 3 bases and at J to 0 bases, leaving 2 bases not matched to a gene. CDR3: CASGARGFSNERLFF. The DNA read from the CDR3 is TGTGCCAGCGGTGCCAGGGGGTTTTCCAACGAAAGATTATTT.

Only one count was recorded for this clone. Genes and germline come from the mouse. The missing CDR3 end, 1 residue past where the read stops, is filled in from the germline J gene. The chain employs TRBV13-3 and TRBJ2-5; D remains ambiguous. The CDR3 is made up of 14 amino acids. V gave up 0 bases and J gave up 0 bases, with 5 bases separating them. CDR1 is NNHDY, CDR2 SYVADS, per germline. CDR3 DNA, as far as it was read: TGTGCCAGCAGTGATGGGGGTAACCAAGACACCCAGTAC. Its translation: CASSDGGNQDTQY. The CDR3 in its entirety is CASSDGGNQDTQYF. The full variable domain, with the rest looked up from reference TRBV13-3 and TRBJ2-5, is EAAVTQSPRSKVAVTGGKVTLSCHQTNNHDYMYWYRQDTGHGLRLIHYSYVADSTEKGDIPDGYKASRPSQENFSLILELASLSQTAVYFCASSDGGNQDTQYFGPGTRLLVL.

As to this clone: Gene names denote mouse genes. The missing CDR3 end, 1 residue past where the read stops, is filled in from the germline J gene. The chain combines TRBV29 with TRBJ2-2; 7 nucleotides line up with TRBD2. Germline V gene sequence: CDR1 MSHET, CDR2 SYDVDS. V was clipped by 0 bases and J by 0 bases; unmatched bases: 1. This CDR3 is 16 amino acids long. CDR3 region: CASSLSWGANTGQLYF. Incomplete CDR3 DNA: TGTGCTAGCAGTTTATCGTGGGGGGCAAACACCGGGCAGCTCTAC.

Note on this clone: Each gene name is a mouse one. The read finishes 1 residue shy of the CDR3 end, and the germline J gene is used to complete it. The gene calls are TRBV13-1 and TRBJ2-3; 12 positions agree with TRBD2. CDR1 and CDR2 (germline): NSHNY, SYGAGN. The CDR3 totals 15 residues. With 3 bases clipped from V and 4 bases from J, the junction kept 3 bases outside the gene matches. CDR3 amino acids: CASSGGTGGTETLYF. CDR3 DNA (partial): TGTGCCAGCAGTGGGGGGACTGGGGGGACAGAAACGCTGTAT.